The 7 T cell receptor beta chains given below trace back to one sample, sequenced in a study of OX40 agonist ivuxolimab in advanced cancers. Measured with immunoSEQ multiplex PCR; TCRdb has only the in-frame clones, and not every one. The sample lists about 67,000 clones, 75% to 85% occurring once. The material sequenced was CD4+ or CD8+ T cells sorted from blood, taken in a trial of the OX40 agonist ivuxolimab. These receptors came from an adult with an advanced solid tumor such as melanoma, head and neck, liver or kidney cancer.

The gene calls are TRBV5-5 and TRBJ1-5, with 7 bases lining up with TRBD1. The CDR3 covers 15 residues. V was pared by 1 base and J by 4 bases, with 5 bases of the junction left unmatched. CDR1 is SGHKS and CDR2 is YYEKEE in the germline V gene (reference sequence). CDR3 sequence (DNA): TGTGCCAGCAGCTTGTTAGTACAGGGGAATCAGCCCCAGCATTTT. Amino acids: CASSLLVQGNQPQHF.

The V and J genes are TRBV19 and TRBJ2-5; D may be TRBD2 (5 bases). Germline loops: CDR1 LNHDA, CDR2 SQIVND (reference sequence). There are 13 residues in the CDR3. Trimming pared 9 bases from V and 1 base from J, leaving 12 bases between. In nucleotides, the CDR3 is TGTGCCAGCTCGATGCGGGTCCAAGAGACCCAGTACTTC. Translating gives CASSMRVQETQYF.

This chain connects TRBV4-1 to TRBJ1-4, with 8 positions matching TRBD1. Germline CDR1 MGHRA, CDR2 YSYEKL. The CDR3 loop spans 16 amino acids. V lost 0 bases to trimming and J lost 5 bases; unmatched junction nucleotides: 5. The CDR3 region has the DNA TGCGCCAGCAGCCAAGATGGGACAGGAGCAAATGAAAAACTGTTTTTT. Translated, it gives CASSQDGTGANEKLFF.

V usage is TRBV6-5 and J usage is TRBJ2-7; the D is unclear. Germline CDR1 MNHEY, CDR2 SVGAGI. V lost 0 bases and J 3 bases, leaving 12 bases between the germline ends. The CDR3 is made up of 15 amino acids. DNA for the CDR3: TGTGCCAGCAGTTACTCGAGTATGAGAAGCTACGAGCAGTACTTC. Translation gives CASSYSSMRSYEQYF.

The chain is built from TRBV6-5 and TRBJ1-5; 7 bases fit TRBD1. The CDR3 is made up of 14 amino acids. Germline CDR1 is MNHEY and CDR2 is SVGAGI. V was clipped by 3 bases and J by 2 bases; unmatched bases: 1. The DNA of the CDR3 is TGTGCCAGCAGTTATCAGGGGGGCAATCAGCCCCAGCATTTT. It specifies CASSYQGGNQPQHF.

The V call is TRBV10-3, the J call TRBJ1-2; no firm D call. Germline lookup yields CDR1 ENHRY and CDR2 SYGVKD. Between the trimmed V and J ends, which lost 2 bases and 2 bases, there was a span of 6 bases. CDR3 length: 13 residues. The CDR3: CAISETINYGYTF. The CDR3 DNA reads as TGTGCCATCAGTGAGACAATCAACTATGGCTACACCTTC.

The rearrangement links TRBV9 to TRBJ1-6; TRBD1 is a possible D gene (5 bases). Trimming took off 0 bases at V and 7 bases at J, with 8 bases between the two ends. Germline lookup yields CDR1 SGDLS and CDR2 YYNGEE. The length of the CDR3 is 14 residues. This CDR3 reads CASSVGDANSPLHF. CDR3 nucleotides: TGTGCCAGCAGCGTAGGGGACGCGAATTCACCCCTCCACTTT.